These 30 T cell receptor beta chains were all obtained from the same sample, sequenced in a study of type 1 regulatory T cells. Each CDR3 protein gets one entry after TCRdb re-called the reads with MiXCR. The data show some 100,000 distinct CDR3 sequences, roughly a third seen once. The material sequenced was CD4+ T cells, either the whole sample or a sorted fraction (not recorded which). The receptors originated from a human donor in good health.

This clonotype was counted only a few times. CDR3 region: CASRQRGGLAVETATGELFF. CDR3 nucleotide sequence: TGTGCCAGCAGGCAAAGAGGGGGACTAGCGGTCGAGACGGCTACCGGGGAGCTGTTTTTT. The chain links TRBV12-3 or TRBV12-4 to TRBJ2-2, with 11 bases identical to TRBD2. J was trimmed by 5 bases and V by 6 bases; bases with no gene match: 20. The CDR3 consists of 20 residues.

The gene calls are TRBV7-2 and TRBJ2-6; D unresolved. V shed 5 bases and J shed 0 bases, with 11 bases lying between them. The germline gives CDR1 SGHTA, CDR2 FQGNSA. The CDR3 length is 16 residues. CDR3 loop: CASSNGRVSGANVLTF. The CDR3 bases are TGTGCCAGCAGCAACGGACGGGTCTCTGGGGCCAACGTCCTGACTTTC.

The gene calls are TRBV29-1 and TRBJ2-5; 7 positions match TRBD2. Germline CDR1 reads SQVTM; CDR2 reads ANQGSEA. The J segment lost 10 bases and the V segment lost 4 bases, leaving 6 bases of the junction unmatched. The CDR3 is 11 residues long. The CDR3 here is CSVGGLFDQYF. CDR3 DNA: TGCAGCGTTGGGGGACTATTCGACCAGTACTTC.

A few counts support this clonotype. The chain carries TRBV30 and TRBJ2-5; D tentatively fits TRBD1 or TRBD2 (6 bases each). The CDR3 is 14 residues long. The V and J ends lost 3 bases and 5 bases respectively, with 16 bases between them. The germline V gene has CDR1 GTSNPN and CDR2 SVGIG (reference sequence). The DNA for the CDR3 is TGTGCCTGGAGCGGGGTAAGGGGGGACGAGACCCAGTACTTC. This codes for CAWSGVRGDETQYF.

The rearrangement links TRBV5-5 to TRBJ2-5, with 8 positions matching TRBD2. The germline V gene has CDR1 SGHKS and CDR2 YYEKEE (reference sequence). The V and J ends lost 0 bases and 5 bases, in that order; junction bases with no gene match: 9. CDR3 length: 16 amino acids. CDR3 residues: CASSLVSGAGGETQYF. The CDR3 bases are TGTGCCAGCAGCTTGGTTTCCGGGGCGGGGGGTGAGACCCAGTACTTC.

This clonotype was seen a handful of times. V is TRBV18 and J is TRBJ2-1; no reliable D call. Germline V gene data show CDR1 as KGHSH and CDR2 as LQKENI. The CDR3 runs to 14 residues. V shed 2 bases and J shed 10 bases, with 15 bases lying between them. DNA for the CDR3: TGTGCCAGCTCACCATCTTGGGCGAACAGCGAGCAGTTCTTC. It yields the protein CASSPSWANSEQFF.

The rearrangement joins TRBV19 to TRBJ2-3, with TRBD2 matching over 11 bases. Germline V gives CDR1 LNHDA, CDR2 SQIVND (reference sequence). The junction had 4 bases not matched to a gene; V was cut back by 6 bases and J by 5 bases. This CDR3 spans 14 amino acids. CDR3 DNA sequence: TGTGCCAGTAGAGCCCTAGCGGGAGGAGATACGCAGTATTTT. Translating gives CASRALAGGDTQYF.

The gene calls are TRBV24-1 and TRBJ2-2; tentatively, D is TRBD1 or TRBD2 (5 bases each). CDR1 is KGHDR, CDR2 SFDVKD, per germline. The CDR3 totals 15 residues. The V and J ends lost 9 bases and 7 bases respectively, with 20 bases between them. The CDR3 loop reads CATGRSGGTGGELFF. CDR3 coding DNA: TGTGCCACCGGAAGAAGTGGGGGAACAGGCGGGGAGCTGTTTTTT.

This chain connects TRBV5-4 to TRBJ2-1, with D possibly TRBD1 on 6 matching bases. Per germline, CDR1 SGHNT and CDR2 YYREEE (reference sequence). Trimming removed 6 bases at V and 4 bases at J, with 14 bases between. CDR3 size: 14 residues. The CDR3 is CASNSPDSYNEQFF. For the CDR3, the DNA is TGTGCCAGCAACAGCCCGGACAGTTACAATGAGCAGTTCTTC.

This chain joins TRBV20-1 and TRBJ2-6, with D possibly TRBD2 on 5 matching bases. CDR1 and CDR2 (germline): DFQATT, SNEGSKA (reference sequence). The CDR3 is 16 amino acids. The V end lost 2 bases, the J end lost 0 bases, and 11 bases lay between the germline ends. This CDR3 reads CSARRGGSSGANVLTF. CDR3 bases: TGCAGTGCTAGACGGGGTGGGAGCTCTGGGGCCAACGTCCTGACTTTC.

The chain has TRBV11-2 and TRBJ2-5, with 12 bases that match TRBD2. The CDR3 runs to 17 residues. The germline gives CDR1 SGHAT, CDR2 FQNNGV. The V segment lost 5 bases and the J segment 0 bases; nucleotides outside the gene matches: 7. DNA for the CDR3: TGTGCCAGCAGCCCGGGGACTAGCGGGCTCTACCAAGAGACCCAGTACTTC. This codes for CASSPGTSGLYQETQYF. The variable domain in full, completed from reference TRBV11-2 and TRBJ2-5, reads EAGVAQSPRYKIIEKRQSVAFWCNPISGHATLYWYQQILGQGPKLLIQFQNNGVVDDSQLPKDRFSAERLKGVDSTLKIQPAKLEDSAVYLCASSPGTSGLYQETQYFGPGTRLLVL.

J is TRBJ2-1 and V is TRBV7-8; D possibly corresponds to TRBD2 (6 bases). This CDR3 has 14 residues. Germline V gene lookup returns CDR1 SGHVS and CDR2 FQNEAQ. Trimming left V 2 bases short and J 5 bases short, with 10 bases between. The DNA for the CDR3 is TGTGCCAGCAGCTTACTAGCGAGAAACAATGAGCAGTTCTTC. It yields the protein CASSLLARNNEQFF. The whole variable domain, remainder taken from reference TRBV7-8 and TRBJ2-1, is GAGVSQSPRYKVAKRGQDVALRCDPISGHVSLFWYQQALGQGPEFLTYFQNEAQLDKSGLPSDRFFAERPEGSVSTLKIQRTQQEDSAVYLCASSLLARNNEQFFGPGTRLTVL.

This clonotype has only a few counts. The chain links TRBV5-1 to TRBJ2-5; D unresolved. Germline CDR1 SGHRS, CDR2 YFSETQ. The CDR3 runs 14 residues. The V and J ends lost 0 bases and 2 bases respectively, with 8 bases between them. The CDR3 loop reads CASSLGLPQETQYF. The CDR3, as DNA: TGCGCCAGCAGCTTGGGACTGCCACAAGAGACCCAGTACTTC.

The J gene is TRBJ2-2, the V gene TRBV7-3; D unresolved. V was cut by 0 bases and J by 7 bases, with 12 bases left in between. The germline gives CDR1 SGHTA, CDR2 FQGTGA. The CDR3 spans 15 residues. CDR3 residues: CASSLTVQAGGELFF. In DNA, the CDR3 is TGTGCCAGCAGCTTAACGGTCCAGGCCGGCGGGGAGCTGTTTTTT.

For this clonotype: Just one base apart from a much larger clone, this may be a read error. The V gene is TRBV7-9, the J gene TRBJ1-2, with D maybe TRBD1 (5 bases). The length of the CDR3 is 16 residues. The germline CDR1 and CDR2 sequences are SEHNR and FQNEAQ (reference sequence). The CDR3 protein is CASSFGGTAANYRYTF. The CDR3 coding sequence is TGTGCCAGCAGCTTTGGGGGGACTGCAGCTAACTATCGCTACACCTTC.

This clonotype has only a few counts. The rearrangement joins TRBV20-1 to TRBJ2-7, with D perhaps TRBD1 (6 bases). The CDR3 totals 14 residues. The V end lost 3 bases, the J end lost 2 bases, and 14 bases lay between the germline ends. CDR1 is DFQATT and CDR2 is SNEGSKA in the germline V gene (reference sequence). DNA for the CDR3: TGCAGTGCTAGTTCCGGGACACTCACCTACGAGCAGTACTTC. Amino acid sequence: CSASSGTLTYEQYF.

This clonotype has a handful of counts. This chain uses TRBV12-3 or TRBV12-4 with TRBJ2-5; D gene uncertain. This CDR3 is 15 amino acids long. Trimming removed 3 bases at V and 5 bases at J, with 16 bases between. This CDR3 is CASSLADMLRETQYF. CDR3 coding DNA: TGTGCCAGCAGTTTGGCAGATATGCTGCGGGAGACCCAGTACTTC.

There are a few counts of this clonotype. The chain has TRBV19 and TRBJ2-7; D may be TRBD1 (5 bases). Germline-derived CDR1 and CDR2 are LNHDA and SQIVND (reference sequence). The V end was cut by 6 bases, the J end by 2 bases, with 14 bases between. This CDR3 is built from 14 residues. CDR3 sequence: CASRGRAGPYEQYF. The CDR3 DNA follows: TGTGCCAGTAGGGGCCGGGCAGGGCCCTACGAGCAGTACTTC.

This clonotype appeared a few times. This chain connects TRBV20-1 to TRBJ1-1, with a possible D match to TRBD1 (6 bases). The CDR3 extends over 12 amino acids. Germline assignment: CDR1 DFQATT and CDR2 SNEGSKA (reference sequence). Trimming left V 6 bases short and J 2 bases short, with 10 bases between. The CDR3 is CSAAGGNTEAFF. The DNA for the CDR3 is TGCAGTGCAGCCGGGGGCAACACTGAAGCTTTCTTT.

V gene TRBV15 combines with J gene TRBJ1-1, with 8 bases identical to TRBD1. The V and J ends lost 9 bases and 3 bases, in that order; junction bases with no gene match: 9. This CDR3 comprises 14 residues. The germline CDR1 and CDR2 sequences are LNHNV and YYDKDF (reference sequence). CDR3 region: CATARQGYDTEAFF. CDR3 nucleotides: TGTGCCACGGCGAGACAGGGGTACGACACTGAAGCTTTCTTT.

The chain has TRBV6-1 and TRBJ2-3; TRBD2 matches 7 bases. The CDR3 extends over 16 amino acids. V was clipped by 2 bases and J by 8 bases; unmatched bases: 13. From germline, CDR1 is MNHNS and CDR2 SASEGT. As DNA, the CDR3 is TGTGCCAGCAGTGAAAAGGCTAGCGGAGGAGGTACTACGCAGTATTTT. As protein: CASSEKASGGGTTQYF.

This clonotype was seen more than once but under ten times. The CDR3 loop reads CATSRPIAGETQYF. The CDR3 nucleotides are TGTGCCACCAGCAGACCCATAGCGGGAGAGACCCAGTACTTC. The chain recombines TRBV15 with TRBJ2-5; TRBD2 agrees at 7 bases. The junction had 4 bases not matched to a gene; V was cut back by 2 bases and J by 4 bases. The CDR3 is 14 amino acids. CDR1 and CDR2 (germline): LNHNV, YYDKDF (reference sequence).

The V call is TRBV6-5, the J call TRBJ2-2, with D possibly TRBD1 on 6 matching bases. Germline V gene data show CDR1 as MNHEY and CDR2 as SVGAGI. The CDR3 runs 14 residues. Trimming stripped 4 bases from V and 7 bases from J, with 13 bases between. DNA of the CDR3: TGTGCCAGCAGTTTTCTACAGGGTATCGGGGAGCTGTTTTTT. Protein product: CASSFLQGIGELFF.

This clonotype was detected only a few times. The chain employs TRBV12-3 or TRBV12-4 and TRBJ2-7; 7 nucleotides match TRBD1. This CDR3 region has 14 residues. Trimming cost V 6 bases and J 3 bases; bases outside gene matches: 8. This CDR3 reads CASRNLGQSYEQYF. CDR3 bases: TGTGCCAGCAGGAATCTGGGACAGAGCTACGAGCAGTACTTC.

This chain links TRBV5-1 with TRBJ2-3; 7 positions match TRBD2. Germline values: CDR1 SGHRS, CDR2 YFSETQ. The V segment lost 3 bases and the J segment 4 bases; nucleotides outside the gene matches: 14. CDR3 length: 17 residues. The CDR3 spells CASSYSAGSTSSDTQYF. In DNA form, the CDR3 reads TGCGCCAGCAGCTACTCAGCGGGATCCACGAGCTCAGATACGCAGTATTTT.

This clonotype showed up just a few times. The J gene is TRBJ2-3, the V gene TRBV20-1, with 8 bases aligning to TRBD2. Germline V gene lookup returns CDR1 DFQATT and CDR2 SNEGSKA (reference sequence). The CDR3 covers 15 residues. Trimming removed 4 bases from V and 1 base from J; junction bases left unmatched: 7. For the CDR3, the DNA is TGCAGTGCTACAGAGCGGGAGAAAGGCACAGATACGCAGTATTTT. Translation gives CSATEREKGTDTQYF.

V gene TRBV5-1 combines with J gene TRBJ1-2, with no clear D. The CDR3 totals 12 residues. The V gene's germline CDR1 is SGHRS and CDR2 YFSETQ. Trimming removed 0 bases at V and 6 bases at J, with 6 bases between. The CDR3 region is CASSLARDGYTF. CDR3 bases: TGCGCCAGCAGCTTGGCTAGAGATGGCTACACCTTC. Combining the CDR3 with reference TRBV5-1 and TRBJ1-2 gives the whole variable domain KAGVTQTPRYLIKTRGQQVTLSCSPISGHRSVSWYQQTPGQGLQFLFEYFSETQRNKGNFPGRFSGRQFSNSRSEMNVSTLELGDSALYLCASSLARDGYTFGSGTRLTVV.

The chain recombines TRBV7-9 with TRBJ1-6, with D perhaps matching TRBD1 (5 bases). Trimming cost V 7 bases and J 10 bases, with 14 bases left between them. Germline CDR1 is SEHNR and CDR2 is FQNEAQ (reference sequence). This CDR3 has 13 residues. As DNA, the CDR3 is TGTGCCAGCACCCAGGGTGGCACGTCACCCCTCCACTTT. Protein sequence: CASTQGGTSPLHF. The full variable domain, rest sourced from reference TRBV7-9 and TRBJ1-6, is DTGVSQNPRHKITKRGQNVTFRCDPISEHNRLYWYRQTLGQGPEFLTYFQNEAQLEKSRLLSDRFSAERPKGSFSTLEIQRTEQGDSAMYLCASTQGGTSPLHFGNGTRLTVT.

The chain uses TRBV18 and TRBJ1-2; possibly TRBD1 for D (5 bases). CDR3 length equals 14 residues. Germline V lookup: CDR1 KGHSH, CDR2 LQKENI. The V and J ends lost 5 bases and 4 bases respectively, with 14 bases between them. The DNA for the CDR3 is TGTGCCAGCTCAGAAGGGGAATGGTCCTATGGCTACACCTTC. Protein: CASSEGEWSYGYTF.

The chain couples TRBV20-1 to TRBJ2-4; D possibly corresponds to TRBD2 (5 bases). Trimming cost V 2 bases and J 1 base, with 9 bases left between them. Germline V gene lookup returns CDR1 DFQATT and CDR2 SNEGSKA (reference sequence). CDR3 size: 14 residues. CDR3: CSARLAGAKNIQYF. CDR3 DNA sequence: TGCAGTGCTAGACTAGCCGGGGCCAAAAACATTCAGTACTTC.